Reported below is one TCR beta chain. Its antigen is as yet unknown. The data derive from a study of OX40 agonist ivuxolimab in advanced cancers. Study as a whole: A male proportion of about 86% was recorded, with mean age approximately 64 years and range 23 to 79. Treatment received earlier with anti-PD-1, anti-PD-L1 or anti-CTLA-4 agents was allowed, and around 36% had some.

Broader study findings: Which antigen the expanded peripheral T cells recognized is unknown. Also present in some nonresponders was a low level of normalized T-cell clonal expansion.

Method: immunoSEQ multiplex PCR; TCRdb's copy keeps in-frame clones and lacks some. Of 60,000 to 65,000 clones in the sample, 85% to 90% are singletons; the top ten hold roughly a tenth. This receptor was obtained from an adult with an advanced solid tumor such as melanoma, head and neck, liver or kidney cancer. The specimen comprised CD4+ or CD8+ T cells sorted from blood, sampled in a trial of the OX40 agonist ivuxolimab.

The CDR3 region has the DNA TGTGCCAGCAGTGAAGCCTCAGGGGGTACGCAGTATTTT. This sequence encodes CASSEASGGTQYF. The genes are TRBV2 and TRBJ2-3, with 7 bases lining up with TRBD1. Unmatched junction bases numbered 2, after V lost 0 bases and J lost 8 bases. CDR3 size: 13 residues. Germline V gene sequence: CDR1 SNHLY, CDR2 FYNNEI.